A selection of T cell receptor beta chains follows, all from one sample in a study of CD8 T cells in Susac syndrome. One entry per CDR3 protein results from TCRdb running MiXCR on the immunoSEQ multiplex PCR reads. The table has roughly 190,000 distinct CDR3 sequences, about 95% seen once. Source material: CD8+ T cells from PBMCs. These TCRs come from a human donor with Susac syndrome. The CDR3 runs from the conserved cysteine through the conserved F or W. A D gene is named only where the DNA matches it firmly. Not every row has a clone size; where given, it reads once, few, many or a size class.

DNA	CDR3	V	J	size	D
TGTGCCAGCAGCGATAGCGGGGGGGTCGAGCAGTTCTTC	CASSDSGGVEQFF	TRBV5-4	TRBJ2-1	.	TRBD2
TGCAGCGTTGCCGGGACGGCCGGTAACACCATATATTTT	CSVAGTAGNTIYF	TRBV29-1	TRBJ1-3	once	.
TGTGCCAGCAGTTTATCGGTCGGGCCCCAAGAGACCCAGTACTTC	CASSLSVGPQETQYF	TRBV27	TRBJ2-5	.	.
TGTGCCAGCGCGACAGGGGGCCCAGATACGCAGTATTTT	CASATGGPDTQYF	TRBV5-4	TRBJ2-3	.	TRBD1
TGTGCCAGCAGCTGGCCCCAGGACAGAACTTCGTCCACTGAAGCTTTCTTT	CASSWPQDRTSSTEAFF	TRBV7-2	TRBJ1-1	.	.
TGTGCCAGCTCACCAACCGGACAGAATAGCAATCAGCCCCAGCATTTT	CASSPTGQNSNQPQHF	TRBV18	TRBJ1-5	.	.
TGTGCCTGGAGTTCGGACTCCTACGAGCAGTACTTC	CAWSSDSYEQYF	TRBV30	TRBJ2-7	.	.
TGCGCCAGCAGCCAAGGGGGGTTTCGGGACGAGCAGTACTTC	CASSQGGFRDEQYF	TRBV4-1	TRBJ2-7	.	.
TGTGCCTGGAGCCTGGAGGGGTCGAATGAGCAGTTCTTC	CAWSLEGSNEQFF	TRBV30	TRBJ2-1	.	.
TGTGCCAGTAGTAGAGGTAGAGGGGGCTACGAGCAGTACTTC	CASSRGRGGYEQYF	TRBV19	TRBJ2-7	.	.
TGTGCCAGCAGCTTAACCGGGACAGGGACAGATACGCAGTATTTT	CASSLTGTGTDTQYF	TRBV7-9	TRBJ2-3	.	TRBD1
TGTGCCAGCAGCCAAGAGAGTGGGCGCCTTGGCACAGATACGCAGTATTTT	CASSQESGRLGTDTQYF	TRBV3-1	TRBJ2-3	.	.
TGTGCCAGCAGTTTTAGCGAGCGGGGGATGTCCTACGAGCAGTACTTC	CASSFSERGMSYEQYF	TRBV13	TRBJ2-7	.	TRBD2
TGTGCCAGCACCTTAATTGGTGGGAGCGAGCAGTTCTTC	CASTLIGGSEQFF	TRBV5-8	TRBJ2-1	.	.